Listed below are T cell receptor beta chains from one sample, sequenced in a study of monozygotic twins with cystic fibrosis. Generated by immunoSEQ multiplex PCR, the TCRdb table keeps only in-frame clones and is missing some. The table shows tens of thousands of clones, with over 95% occurring only once. What was sequenced was blood. Receptor source: a girl aged 5-17 years with cystic fibrosis. Each CDR3 is given with its conserved first and last residue. A D gene is named only where the DNA matches it firmly.

v_call: TRBV5-4
d_call: TRBD2
j_call: TRBJ2-1
cdr3_nt: TGTGCCAGCAGCTTTAGCGGGAGCTCCTACAATGAGCAGTTCTTC
cdr3_aa: CASSFSGSSYNEQFF

v_call: TRBV6-6
d_call: TRBD2
j_call: TRBJ2-3
cdr3_nt: TGTGCCAGCAGTTACCGGGAGGGCTCAGATACGCAGTATTTT
cdr3_aa: CASSYREGSDTQYF

v_call: TRBV18
d_call: .
j_call: TRBJ1-2
cdr3_nt: TGTGCCAGCTCACCCGCGCCTCAGGGGAACTATGGCTACACCTTC
cdr3_aa: CASSPAPQGNYGYTF

v_call: TRBV6-1
d_call: .
j_call: TRBJ1-1
cdr3_nt: TGTGCCAGCAGTTATTCCCAGGGAAGCACTGAAGCTTTCTTT
cdr3_aa: CASSYSQGSTEAFF

v_call: TRBV28
d_call: .
j_call: TRBJ1-1
cdr3_nt: TGTGCCAGCAGTTTAAACCCGAACACTGAAGCTTTCTTT
cdr3_aa: CASSLNPNTEAFF

v_call: TRBV7-9
d_call: TRBD2
j_call: TRBJ2-1
cdr3_nt: TGTGCCAGCAGCTTAGGGCGGAAGGTAGCGGGAATCTCCTACAATGAGCAGTTCTTC
cdr3_aa: CASSLGRKVAGISYNEQFF

v_call: TRBV4-3
d_call: .
j_call: TRBJ2-7
cdr3_nt: TGCGCCAGCAGCCAAGACAAGCAAACCTACGAGCAGTACTTC
cdr3_aa: CASSQDKQTYEQYF

v_call: TRBV27
d_call: .
j_call: TRBJ1-5
cdr3_nt: TGTGCCAGCAGTTACCTTAATCAGCCCCAGCATTTT
cdr3_aa: CASSYLNQPQHF

v_call: TRBV29-1
d_call: .
j_call: TRBJ2-3
cdr3_nt: TGCAGCGTTGCTTGGGGGTCTGGTAAAACAGATACGCAGTATTTT
cdr3_aa: CSVAWGSGKTDTQYF

v_call: TRBV27
d_call: .
j_call: TRBJ1-5
cdr3_nt: .
cdr3_aa: CASSSGQGGQPQHF

v_call: TRBV11-2
d_call: TRBD1
j_call: TRBJ2-7
cdr3_nt: TGTGCCAGCAGCCTGAGGGGGCACCCCTACGAGCAGTACTTC
cdr3_aa: CASSLRGHPYEQYF

v_call: TRBV15
d_call: TRBD1
j_call: TRBJ2-2
cdr3_nt: TGTGCCACCAGTACAGGGGAGACCGGGGAGCTGTTTTTT
cdr3_aa: CATSTGETGELFF

v_call: TRBV7-2
d_call: .
j_call: TRBJ1-5
cdr3_nt: TGTGCCAGCACCCCGGGGTACAATCAGCCCCAGCATTTT
cdr3_aa: CASTPGYNQPQHF

v_call: TRBV7-6
d_call: .
j_call: TRBJ1-3
cdr3_nt: TGTGCCAGCAGCCCTGGGCACGAAGGTTCTGGAAACACCATATATTTT
cdr3_aa: CASSPGHEGSGNTIYF